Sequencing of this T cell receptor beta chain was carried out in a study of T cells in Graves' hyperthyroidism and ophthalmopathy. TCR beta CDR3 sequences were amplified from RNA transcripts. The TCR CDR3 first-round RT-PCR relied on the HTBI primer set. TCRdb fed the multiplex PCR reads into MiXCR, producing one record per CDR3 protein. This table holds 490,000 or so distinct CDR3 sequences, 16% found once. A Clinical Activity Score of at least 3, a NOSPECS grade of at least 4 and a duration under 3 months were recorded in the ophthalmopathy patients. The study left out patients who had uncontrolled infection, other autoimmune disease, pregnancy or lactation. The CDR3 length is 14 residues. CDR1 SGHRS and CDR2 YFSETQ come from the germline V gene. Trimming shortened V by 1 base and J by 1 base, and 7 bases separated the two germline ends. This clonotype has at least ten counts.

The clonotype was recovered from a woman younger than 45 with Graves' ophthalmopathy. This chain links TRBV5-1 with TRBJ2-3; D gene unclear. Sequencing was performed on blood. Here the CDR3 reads CASSLTAGTDTQYF. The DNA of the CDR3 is TGCGCCAGCAGCTTGACGGCTGGCACAGATACGCAGTATTTT.